One and the same sample provided the 21 T cell receptor beta chains below, sequenced in a study of radiation and T cells in renal cell carcinoma. Only in-frame clones appear in the TCRdb table, and some are missing; sequencing was by immunoSEQ multiplex PCR. The sample lists 120,000 to 150,000 clones, around 88% occurring once. Indicated time point: blood 4 weeks post-SBRT, at nephrectomy. As for treatment: 15 Gy SBRT to primary tumor, nephrectomy 4 weeks later. The sample was blood, taken from a patient whose treatment included radiotherapy and nephrectomy. These receptors originate from a woman aged 45-65 years with renal cell carcinoma.

This rearrangement joins TRBV5-1 to TRBJ2-1; TRBD2 matches 7 bases. The V gene end was trimmed by 3 bases and the J gene end by 10 bases; junction bases not matched to a gene: 7. The CDR3 totals 13 residues. CDR1 and CDR2 from the germline V gene are SGHRS and YFSETQ. CDR3 sequence reads: CASSSLSGGEQFF. DNA for the CDR3: TGCGCCAGCAGCTCCCTTTCGGGAGGAGAGCAGTTCTTC.

The V gene is TRBV5-4, the J gene TRBJ2-5; tentatively, D is TRBD1 (6 bases). The last part of the DNA fits TRBJ2-7 better; the J call may be wrong. The CDR3 contains 15 residues. Per germline, CDR1 SGHNT and CDR2 YYREEE (reference sequence). The CDR3 here is CASSLDWTATYEQYF. The CDR3 DNA is TGTGCCAGCAGCTTGGATTGGACAGCGACCTACGAGCAGTACTTC.

V gene TRBV6-5 combines with J gene TRBJ2-2; no reliable D call. Per the germline V gene, CDR1 is MNHEY and CDR2 is SVGAGI. V shed 2 bases and J shed 3 bases, with 13 bases lying between them. The CDR3 runs to 16 residues. This CDR3 reads CASSYTRVDDTGELFF. DNA for the CDR3: TGTGCCAGCAGTTACACCCGGGTGGACGACACCGGGGAGCTGTTTTTT.

This clone was recorded only once. The gene calls are TRBV7-2 and TRBJ1-5, with D tentatively TRBD1 (5 bases). CDR1 is SGHTA, CDR2 FQGNSA, per germline. The CDR3 runs to 14 residues. Trimming shortened V by 0 bases and J by 7 bases, and 10 bases separated the two germline ends. CDR3 amino acids: CASSLAQGVQPQHF. CDR3 nucleotides: TGTGCCAGCAGCTTAGCGCAGGGCGTGCAGCCCCAGCATTTT.

The chain links TRBV13 to TRBJ1-1; TRBD1 aligns across 9 bases. This CDR3 contains 14 residues. Germline V CDR1 and CDR2: PRHDT, FYEKMQ (reference sequence). V was pared by 5 bases and J by 6 bases, with 7 bases of the junction left unmatched. In nucleotides, the CDR3 is TGTGCCAGCAGCACGGGACAGGGTTCTTCTGAAGCTTTCTTT. Protein sequence: CASSTGQGSSEAFF.

The CDR3 DNA reads TGCGCCAGCAGCTTACAGCAGGGGGGTGAAAAACTGTTTTTT. Translation gives CASSLQQGGEKLFF. The V call is TRBV5-1, the J call TRBJ1-4; 7 nucleotides line up with TRBD1. V dropped 2 bases and J dropped 7; count of bases not matched to a gene: 5. This CDR3 comprises 14 residues. Germline-derived CDR1 and CDR2 are SGHRS and YFSETQ.

The V gene is TRBV7-8, the J gene TRBJ2-5, with 14 bases fitting TRBD2. Germline V lookup: CDR1 SGHVS, CDR2 FQNEAQ. This CDR3 region has 16 residues. V lost 6 bases, J lost 0 bases, and 3 bases stayed unmatched. The DNA for the CDR3 is TGTGCCAGCAGAAGGACTAGCGGGAGGAACCAAGAGACCCAGTACTTC. It yields the protein CASRRTSGRNQETQYF.

The V and J genes are TRBV5-1 and TRBJ1-6; D uncertain. Deletions cut 4 bases from V and 9 bases from J, with 20 bases between. Germline V gene data show CDR1 as SGHRS and CDR2 as YFSETQ. This CDR3 comprises 16 residues. The CDR3 DNA sequence: TGCGCCAGCAGCCCACGGGAGGGCCCGATAGGTTCACCCCTCCACTTT. Its translation is CASSPREGPIGSPLHF.

Here the CDR3 reads CASSFNSGSSYNEQFF. In DNA, the CDR3 is TGTGCCAGCAGCTTTAATAGCGGGAGCTCCTACAATGAGCAGTTCTTC. The chain carries TRBV7-9 and TRBJ2-1; TRBD2 agrees at 9 bases. V was clipped by 3 bases and J by 0 bases; unmatched bases: 3. The length of the CDR3 is 16 residues. CDR1 SEHNR and CDR2 FQNEAQ come from the germline V gene (reference sequence).

The J gene is TRBJ1-2, the V gene TRBV5-4; D not certain. The germline CDR1 and CDR2 sequences are SGHNT and YYREEE (reference sequence). The CDR3 has 12 amino acids. V lost 4 bases to trimming and J lost 2 bases, with 6 bases between them. CDR3 in amino acids: CASSPGNYGYTF. Written as DNA, the CDR3 is TGTGCCAGCAGCCCTGGAAACTATGGCTACACCTTC.

The rearrangement links TRBV4-2 to TRBJ1-4; D unclear. V was cut by 3 bases and J by 4 bases, with 15 bases left in between. The CDR3 is 16 amino acids. Per germline, CDR1 LGHNA and CDR2 YNFKEQ. This CDR3 is CASSQSVGSYNEKLFF. The CDR3 coding sequence is TGTGCCAGCAGCCAGTCGGTGGGCAGCTATAATGAAAAACTGTTTTTT.

The chain has TRBV5-5 and TRBJ2-7, with D perhaps matching TRBD1 (6 bases). This CDR3 contains 15 residues. The V and J ends lost 4 bases and 5 bases respectively, with 19 bases between them. Germline assignment: CDR1 SGHKS and CDR2 YYEKEE (reference sequence). This CDR3 reads CASSPNWAGVHEQYF. CDR3 nucleotide sequence: TGTGCCAGCAGCCCTAATTGGGCAGGGGTCCACGAGCAGTACTTC. The whole variable domain, remainder taken from reference TRBV5-5 and TRBJ2-7, is DAGVTQSPTHLIKTRGQQVTLRCSPISGHKSVSWYQQVLGQGPQFIFQYYEKEERGRGNFPDRFSARQFPNYSSELNVNALLLGDSALYLCASSPNWAGVHEQYFGPGTRLTVT.

The chain employs TRBV10-1 and TRBJ1-1; D unclear. This CDR3 contains 15 residues. Between the trimmed V and J ends, which lost 0 bases and 4 bases, there was a span of 12 bases. From germline, CDR1 is WNHNN and CDR2 SYGVQD (reference sequence). The CDR3 DNA sequence: TGCGCCAGCAGTGAGTCGTATCCGCTGGGCACTGAAGCTTTCTTT. As protein: CASSESYPLGTEAFF.

The rearrangement links TRBV18 to TRBJ2-7, with TRBD1 matching over 7 bases. The CDR3 runs to 14 residues. Germline V gene sequence: CDR1 KGHSH, CDR2 LQKENI. With 5 bases clipped from V and 1 base from J, the junction kept 5 bases outside the gene matches. The CDR3 here is CASSTGTVSYEQYF. The CDR3, as DNA: TGTGCCAGCTCAACCGGGACAGTATCCTACGAGCAGTACTTC.

The gene calls are TRBV7-3 and TRBJ2-2, with 9 bases that match TRBD1. The CDR3 extends over 15 amino acids. Germline CDR1 and CDR2: SGHTA and FQGTGA. The J segment lost 4 bases and the V segment lost 7 bases, leaving 7 bases of the junction unmatched. CDR3 bases: TGTGCCAGCACCCCCGGGACAGGGTTCACCGGGGAGCTGTTTTTT. Encoded protein: CASTPGTGFTGELFF.

The V gene is TRBV6-5, the J gene TRBJ1-1; D not certain. V lost 7 bases and J lost 0, with 15 bases in between. Germline V gene data show CDR1 as MNHEY and CDR2 as SVGAGI. The CDR3 sequence is 15 residues long. The CDR3 reads CASMTPRVLNTEAFF. The CDR3 DNA follows: TGTGCCAGCATGACACCGAGGGTCTTGAACACTGAAGCTTTCTTT.

This chain joins TRBV4-3 and TRBJ2-1; TRBD2 matches 7 bases. The CDR3 is made up of 16 amino acids. Germline CDR1 reads LGHNA; CDR2 reads YSLEER. V lost 0 bases and J lost 1; bases outside the gene matches: 3. The CDR3: CASSQDLAVSYNEQFF. The CDR3 DNA reads TGCGCCAGCAGCCAAGATCTAGCGGTTTCCTACAATGAGCAGTTCTTC.

V usage is TRBV27 and J usage is TRBJ1-5; D possibly corresponds to TRBD1 (5 bases). The V gene's germline CDR1 is MNHEY and CDR2 SMNVEV (reference sequence). Trimming took 5 bases from V and 3 from J, leaving 17 bases between them. CDR3 length: 16 residues. CDR3 protein: CASSPYRGANNQPQHF. The CDR3 DNA sequence: TGTGCCAGCAGTCCTTACCGGGGCGCGAACAATCAGCCCCAGCATTTT.

The chain is built from TRBV7-2 and TRBJ2-2, with 11 bases fitting TRBD2. The CDR3 consists of 15 residues. Trimming cost V 7 bases and J 7 bases; bases outside gene matches: 8. Germline V gene lookup returns CDR1 SGHTA and CDR2 FQGNSA. DNA for the CDR3: TGTGCCAGCACCGTTAGCGGGGGGGCCGACGGGGAGCTGTTTTTT. Its translation: CASTVSGGADGELFF.

The V and J genes are TRBV7-2 and TRBJ2-2, with a tentative D call TRBD1 (5 bases). Germline CDR1 is SGHTA and CDR2 is FQGNSA. V was clipped by 2 bases and J by 2 bases, with 12 bases between them. The CDR3 spans 16 residues. CDR3 nucleotide sequence: TGTGCCAGCAGCTTAAGGGGCAGGGCAAACACCGGGGAGCTGTTTTTT. Amino acids: CASSLRGRANTGELFF.

V gene TRBV9 combines with J gene TRBJ2-4, with D perhaps given as TRBD1 or TRBD2 (6 bases each). Trimming took off 0 bases at V and 4 bases at J, with 14 bases between the two ends. CDR1 is SGDLS and CDR2 is YYNGEE in the germline V gene. This CDR3 comprises 16 residues. The CDR3 DNA reads as TGTGCCAGCAGCGTAGATGGGGGCGCGGGGAAAAACATTCAGTACTTC. Encoded protein: CASSVDGGAGKNIQYF.